The 5 T cell receptor beta chains listed next were all sequenced from one sample in a study of tumor-infiltrating lymphocytes in primary liver carcinoma. From roughly 21-30 mg of unsorted bulk tissue, DNA and RNA were co-extracted together. Constant-region priming of around 500 ng total RNA yielded TCR beta cDNA. Three rounds of nested multiplex PCR with slightly modified ARM-PCR produced TCR beta libraries. Each of the first two PCR rounds ran around 10 cycles with TRBV1-TRBV30 forward and C-beta reverse primers. TCRdb re-called the multiplex PCR reads through MiXCR, storing one row per CDR3 protein. The repertoire includes roughly 30,000 distinct CDR3 sequences, 70% to 80% of them detected once, and 30% to 40% sits in the top ten. Sample: liver tumor tissue from sampling region 3. Subset specified: tumor region T3, left-lateral pole. These receptors all stem from a woman under 40 with primary liver carcinoma and hepatitis B virus infection.

A word on this clonotype: This could be a read error, since a much larger clone is one nucleotide away. The chain joins TRBV5-6 to TRBJ1-6; D unclear. The length of the CDR3 is 14 residues. Germline lookup yields CDR1 SGHDT and CDR2 YYEEEE. CDR3 DNA: TGTGCCAGCAGCTACGAAGAGGATAATTCACCCCTCCAATTT. Translating gives CASSYEEDNSPLQF. The full variable domain, rest sourced from reference TRBV5-6 and TRBJ1-6, is DAGVTQSPTHLIKTRGQQVTLRCSPKSGHDTVSWYQQALGQGPQFIFQYYEEEERQRGNFPDRFSGHQFPNYSSELNVNALLLGDSALYLCASSYEEDNSPLQFGNGTRLTVT.

Notes on this clonotype: One base away lies a much larger clone, so this may be a sequencing read error. The chain has TRBV11-2 and TRBJ2-1, with D perhaps matching TRBD1 (6 bases). The V gene's germline CDR1 is SGHAT and CDR2 FQNNGV. This CDR3 contains 16 residues. V was pared by 2 bases and J by 8 bases, with 19 bases between. The CDR3 region is CASSLYLTSGGDEQFF. The CDR3 DNA is TGTGCCAGCAGCTTATATCTGACGAGTGGGGGCGATGAGCAGTTCTTC.

For this clonotype: Compared with germline, one end of the junction differs, possibly owing to a read error. The V call is TRBV11-2, the J call TRBJ2-5, with 9 bases fitting TRBD1. Germline-derived CDR1 and CDR2 are SGHAT and FQNNGV. This CDR3 is 16 amino acids long. Written as DNA, the CDR3 is TGTGCCGGTAGCACAAGAACAGGGGGCGCGAAAGAGACCCAGAACTTC. It codes for CAGSTRTGGAKETQNF. Full variable domain (missing parts from reference TRBV11-2 and TRBJ2-5): EAGVAQSPRYKIIEKRQSVAFWCNPISGHATLYWYQQILGQGPKLLIQFQNNGVVDDSQLPKDRFSAERLKGVDSTLKIQPAKLEDSAVYLCAGSTRTGGAKETQNFGPGTRLLVL.

About this clonotype itself: The junction differs from germline at one of its ends, possibly a read error. The V and J genes are TRBV6-1 and TRBJ2-5; 7 nucleotides line up with TRBD1. This CDR3 is built from 15 residues. Germline CDR1 reads MNHNS; CDR2 reads SASEGT. The CDR3, as DNA: TGTGTCAGCGGAGAATATAGGACAGGAGGAGAGACCCAGTACTTC. This gives the protein CVSGEYRTGGETQYF.

To note about this clonotype: It is likely a read error, because the conserved phenylalanine at the end of the CDR3 is missing. It is unclear where the CDR3 begins or ends on the DNA, so no DNA is shown, and the CDR3 is as TCRdb lists it. J is TRBJ1-5 and V is TRBV5-6; TRBD1 is taken as the D call from the table, unchecked against the DNA. Germline-derived CDR1 and CDR2 are SGHDT and YYEEEE. 14 amino acids form the CDR3, both terminal residues included. This CDR3 is CASSLSGTHQPQHS.